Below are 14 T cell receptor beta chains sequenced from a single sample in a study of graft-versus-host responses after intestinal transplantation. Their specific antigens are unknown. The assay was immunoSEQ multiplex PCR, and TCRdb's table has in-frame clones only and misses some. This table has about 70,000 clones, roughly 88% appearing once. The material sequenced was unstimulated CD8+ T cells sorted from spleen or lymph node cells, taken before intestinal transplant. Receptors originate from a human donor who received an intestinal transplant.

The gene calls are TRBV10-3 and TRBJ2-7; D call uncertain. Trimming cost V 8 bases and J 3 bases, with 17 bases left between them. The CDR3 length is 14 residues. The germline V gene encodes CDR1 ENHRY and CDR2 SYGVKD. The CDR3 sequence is CAISYNPSIYEQYF. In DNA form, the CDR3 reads TGTGCCATCTCTTACAACCCATCAATCTACGAGCAGTACTTC.

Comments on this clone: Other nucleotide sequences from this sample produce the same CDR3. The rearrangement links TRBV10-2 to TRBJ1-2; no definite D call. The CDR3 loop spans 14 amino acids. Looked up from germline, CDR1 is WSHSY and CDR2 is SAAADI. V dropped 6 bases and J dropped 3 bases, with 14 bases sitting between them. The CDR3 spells CASSLLQRDYGYTF. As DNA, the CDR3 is TGCGCCAGCAGCCTTCTCCAGCGGGACTATGGCTACACCTTC.

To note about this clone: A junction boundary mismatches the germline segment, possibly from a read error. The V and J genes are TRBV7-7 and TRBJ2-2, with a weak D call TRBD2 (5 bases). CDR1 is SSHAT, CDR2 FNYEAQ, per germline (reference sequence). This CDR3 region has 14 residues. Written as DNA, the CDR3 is TGTGCTAGCAGCTTAGAACCGGCGGGCGGGGAGCTGTTTTTT. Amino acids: CASSLEPAGGELFF.

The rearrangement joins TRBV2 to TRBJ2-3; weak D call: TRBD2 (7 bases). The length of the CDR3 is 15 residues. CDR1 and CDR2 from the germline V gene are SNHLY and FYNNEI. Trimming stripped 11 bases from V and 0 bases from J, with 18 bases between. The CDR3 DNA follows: TGTGCCGGAGGGGGGGCGGGGGAGAGCACAGATACGCAGTATTTT. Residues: CAGGGAGESTDTQYF.

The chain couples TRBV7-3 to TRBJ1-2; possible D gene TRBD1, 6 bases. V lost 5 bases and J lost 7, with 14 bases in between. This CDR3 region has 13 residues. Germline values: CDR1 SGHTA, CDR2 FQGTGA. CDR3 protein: CASSAGDISGYTF. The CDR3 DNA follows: TGTGCCAGCAGCGCCGGGGACATTTCTGGCTACACCTTC.

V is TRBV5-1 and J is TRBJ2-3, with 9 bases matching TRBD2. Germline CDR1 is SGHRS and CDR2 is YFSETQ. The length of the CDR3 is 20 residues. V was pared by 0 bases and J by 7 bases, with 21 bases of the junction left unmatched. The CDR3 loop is CASSLVGVGSGGTDGNTQYF. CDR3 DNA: TGCGCCAGCAGCTTGGTGGGGGTGGGTAGCGGGGGAACCGACGGAAATACGCAGTATTTT.

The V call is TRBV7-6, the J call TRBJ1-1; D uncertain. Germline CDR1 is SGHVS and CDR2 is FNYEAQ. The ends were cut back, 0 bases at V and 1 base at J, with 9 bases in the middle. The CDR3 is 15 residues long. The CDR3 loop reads CASSLATAANTEAFF. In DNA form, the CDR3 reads TGTGCCAGCAGCTTAGCTACAGCTGCGAACACTGAAGCTTTCTTT.

The CDR3 DNA sequence: TGTGCCAGCAGCCCCGTAGCCCCGGGGTCCTACGAGCAGTACTTC. The encoded protein is CASSPVAPGSYEQYF. The gene calls are TRBV13 and TRBJ2-7; possibly TRBD2 for D (5 bases). Germline CDR1 is PRHDT and CDR2 is FYEKMQ (reference sequence). Trimming removed 5 bases at V and 1 base at J, with 15 bases between. This CDR3 spans 15 amino acids.

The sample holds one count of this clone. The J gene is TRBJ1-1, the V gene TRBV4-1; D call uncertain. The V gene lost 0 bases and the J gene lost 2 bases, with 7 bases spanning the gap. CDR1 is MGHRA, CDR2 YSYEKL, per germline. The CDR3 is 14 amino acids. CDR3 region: CASSQDKTNTEAFF. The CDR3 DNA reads TGCGCCAGCAGCCAAGATAAGACAAACACTGAAGCTTTCTTT.

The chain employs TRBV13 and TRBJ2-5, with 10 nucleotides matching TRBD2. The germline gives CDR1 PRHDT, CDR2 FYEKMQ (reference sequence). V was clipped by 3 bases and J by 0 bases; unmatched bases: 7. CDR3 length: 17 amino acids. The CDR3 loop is CASSLASGGSNQETQYF. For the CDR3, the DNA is TGTGCCAGCAGCTTGGCTAGCGGGGGTTCCAACCAAGAGACCCAGTACTTC.

CDR3: CASRFGQGPSPLHF. In DNA form, the CDR3 reads TGTGCCAGCAGGTTTGGACAGGGGCCCTCACCCCTCCACTTT. V is TRBV6-5 and J is TRBJ1-6, with 9 nucleotides matching TRBD1. The CDR3 consists of 14 residues. The germline gives CDR1 MNHEY, CDR2 SVGAGI. Trimming at V came to 6 bases and at J to 10 bases, leaving 7 bases not matched to a gene.

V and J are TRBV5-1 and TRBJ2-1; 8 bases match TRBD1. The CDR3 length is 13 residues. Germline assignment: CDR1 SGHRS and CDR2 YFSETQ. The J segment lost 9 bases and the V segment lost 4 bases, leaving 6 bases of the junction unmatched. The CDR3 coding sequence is TGCGCCAGCAGCCCCGCAGGGGGCGGTGAGCAGTTCTTC. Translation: CASSPAGGGEQFF.

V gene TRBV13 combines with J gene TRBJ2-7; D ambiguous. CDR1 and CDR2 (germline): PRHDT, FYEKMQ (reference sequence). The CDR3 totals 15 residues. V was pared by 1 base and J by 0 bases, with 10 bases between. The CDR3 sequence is CASSLASASSYEQYF. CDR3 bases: TGTGCCAGCAGCTTAGCCAGCGCCAGCTCCTACGAGCAGTACTTC.

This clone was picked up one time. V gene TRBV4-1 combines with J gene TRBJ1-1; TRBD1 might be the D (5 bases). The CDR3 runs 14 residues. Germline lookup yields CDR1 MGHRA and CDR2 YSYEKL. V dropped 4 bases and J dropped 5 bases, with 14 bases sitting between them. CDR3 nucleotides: TGCGCCAGCAGCCCTCTGACAGCGGGAACTGAAGCTTTCTTT. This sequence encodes CASSPLTAGTEAFF.